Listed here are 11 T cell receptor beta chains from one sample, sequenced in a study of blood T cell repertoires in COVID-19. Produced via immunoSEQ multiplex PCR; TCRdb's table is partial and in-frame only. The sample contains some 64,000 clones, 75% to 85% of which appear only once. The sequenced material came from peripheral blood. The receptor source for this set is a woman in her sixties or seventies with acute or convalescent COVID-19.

The CDR3 DNA follows: TGTGCCAGCAGCCTTTCAGCAGGGAACACTGAAGCTTTCTTT. It specifies CASSLSAGNTEAFF. The chain carries TRBV7-9 and TRBJ1-1; no reliable D call. Looked up from germline, CDR1 is SEHNR and CDR2 is FQNEAQ (reference sequence). The CDR3 has 14 amino acids. The V end was cut by 5 bases, the J end by 1 base, with 11 bases between.

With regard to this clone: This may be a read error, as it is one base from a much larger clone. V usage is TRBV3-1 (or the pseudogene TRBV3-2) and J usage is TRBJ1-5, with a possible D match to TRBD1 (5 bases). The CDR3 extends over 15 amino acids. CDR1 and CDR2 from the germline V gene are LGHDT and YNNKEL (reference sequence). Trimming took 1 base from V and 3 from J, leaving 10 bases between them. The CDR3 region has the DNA TGTGCCAGCAGCCAAGTCAGGGATAACAATCAGCCCCAGCATTTT. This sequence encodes CASSQVRDNNQPQHF.

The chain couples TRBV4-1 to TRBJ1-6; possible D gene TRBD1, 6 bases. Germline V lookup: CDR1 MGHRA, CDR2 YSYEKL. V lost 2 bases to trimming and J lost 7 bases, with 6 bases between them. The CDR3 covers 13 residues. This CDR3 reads CASSQRGNSPLHF. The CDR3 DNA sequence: TGCGCCAGCAGCCAAAGGGGGAATTCACCCCTCCACTTT.

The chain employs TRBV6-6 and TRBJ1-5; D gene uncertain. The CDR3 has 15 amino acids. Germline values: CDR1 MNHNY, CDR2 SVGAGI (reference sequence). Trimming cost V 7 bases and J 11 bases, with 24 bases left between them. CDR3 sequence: CASTTPGRLSGAQHF. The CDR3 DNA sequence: TGTGCCAGCACCACCCCGGGTCGCCTCTCCGGGGCCCAGCATTTT.

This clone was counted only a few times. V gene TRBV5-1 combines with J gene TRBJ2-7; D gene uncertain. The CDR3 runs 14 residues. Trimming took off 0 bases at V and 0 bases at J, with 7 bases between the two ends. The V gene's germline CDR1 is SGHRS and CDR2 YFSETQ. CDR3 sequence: CASSLGGFSYEQYF. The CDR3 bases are TGCGCCAGCAGCTTGGGTGGCTTCTCCTACGAGCAGTACTTC.

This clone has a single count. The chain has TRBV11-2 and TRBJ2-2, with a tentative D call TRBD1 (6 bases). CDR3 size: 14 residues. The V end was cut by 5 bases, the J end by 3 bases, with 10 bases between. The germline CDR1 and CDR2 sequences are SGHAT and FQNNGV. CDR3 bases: TGTGCCAGCAGCCCGGACAGATACACCGGGGAGCTGTTTTTT. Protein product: CASSPDRYTGELFF.

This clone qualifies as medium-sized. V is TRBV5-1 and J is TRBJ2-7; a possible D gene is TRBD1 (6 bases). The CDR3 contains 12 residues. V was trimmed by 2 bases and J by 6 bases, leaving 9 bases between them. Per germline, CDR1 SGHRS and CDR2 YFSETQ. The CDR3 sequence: CASSFTGSEQYF. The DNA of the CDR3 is TGCGCCAGCAGCTTCACAGGGAGCGAGCAGTACTTC.

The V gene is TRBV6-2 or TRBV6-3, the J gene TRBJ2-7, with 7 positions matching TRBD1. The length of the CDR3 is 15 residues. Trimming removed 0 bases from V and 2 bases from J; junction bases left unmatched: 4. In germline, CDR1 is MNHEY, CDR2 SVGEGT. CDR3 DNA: TGTGCCAGCAGTTACTCGGCCGGACAGGCCTACGAGCAGTACTTC. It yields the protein CASSYSAGQAYEQYF.

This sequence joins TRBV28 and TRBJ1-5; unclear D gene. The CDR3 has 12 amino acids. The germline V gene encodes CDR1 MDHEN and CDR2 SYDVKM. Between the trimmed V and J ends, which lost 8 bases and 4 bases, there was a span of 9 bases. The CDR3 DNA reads TGTGCCAGCTTTTCTCTGAATCAGCCCCAGCATTTT. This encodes CASFSLNQPQHF. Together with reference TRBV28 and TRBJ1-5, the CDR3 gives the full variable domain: DVKVTQSSRYLVKRTGEKVFLECVQDMDHENMFWYRQDPGLGLRLIYFSYDVKMKEKGDIPEGYSVSREKKERFSLILESASTNQTSMYLCASFSLNQPQHFGDGTRLSIL.

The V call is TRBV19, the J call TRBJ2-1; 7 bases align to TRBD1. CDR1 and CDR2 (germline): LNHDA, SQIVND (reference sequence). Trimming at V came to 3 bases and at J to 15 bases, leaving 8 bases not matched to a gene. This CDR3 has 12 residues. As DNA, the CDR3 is TGTGCCAGTAGTATCACAGGGGCCCAAACGTTCTTC. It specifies CASSITGAQTFF.

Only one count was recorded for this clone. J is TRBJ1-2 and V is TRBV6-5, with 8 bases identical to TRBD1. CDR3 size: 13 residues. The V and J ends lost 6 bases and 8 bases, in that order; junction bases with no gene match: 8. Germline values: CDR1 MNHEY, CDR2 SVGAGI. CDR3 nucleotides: TGTGCCAGCAGCCGCGGACAGGGTTTAGGCTACACCTTC. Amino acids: CASSRGQGLGYTF.